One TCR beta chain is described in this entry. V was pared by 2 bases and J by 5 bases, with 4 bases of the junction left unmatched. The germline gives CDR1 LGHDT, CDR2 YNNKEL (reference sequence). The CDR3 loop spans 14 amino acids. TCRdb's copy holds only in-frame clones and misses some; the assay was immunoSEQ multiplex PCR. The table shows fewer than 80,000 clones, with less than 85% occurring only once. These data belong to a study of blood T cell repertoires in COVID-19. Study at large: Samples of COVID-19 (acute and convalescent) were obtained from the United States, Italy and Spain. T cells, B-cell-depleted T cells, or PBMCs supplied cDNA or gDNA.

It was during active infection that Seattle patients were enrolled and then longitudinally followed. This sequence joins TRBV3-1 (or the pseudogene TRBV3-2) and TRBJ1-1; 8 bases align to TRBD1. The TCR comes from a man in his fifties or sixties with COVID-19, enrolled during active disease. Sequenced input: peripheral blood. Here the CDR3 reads CASSQIDRGTEAFF. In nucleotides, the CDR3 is TGTGCCAGCAGCCAAATAGACAGGGGTACTGAAGCTTTCTTT.